Given below is one T cell receptor beta chain in context. What antigen it recognizes has not been identified. Base qualities were left out, and no much larger clone turns up one base away. This record belongs to a study of blood T cell repertoires in COVID-19 (dated by TCRdb to about 2020). Regarding the complete study: Collaborator samples came from the United States, Italy and Spain and covered acute and convalescent phases of COVID-19. The dataset comprised deeply sampled blood TCRbeta repertoires from subjects exposed to, actively infected with, or recovered from COVID-19. Nearly every sample came with metadata listing a de-identified subject ID, COVID-19 status, age in years and sex. The samples were drawn from two sources: the first 160 participants of the ongoing ImmuneRACE study, and 1,254 subjects contributed by 6 global collaborators. The repertoires were made available in a free public database intended to serve as a resource for research on the immune response to SARS-CoV-2. Where available, HLA class I and class II types were taken from metadata supplied by the sample provider and were not determined by assay-based typing. The prospective study material was composed of cDNA or gDNA derived from T cells, B-cell-depleted T cells, or PBMCs.

For this chain, trimming is 6 bases at the V end and 6 bases at the J end, and the number of junction bases without a gene match is 13. Measured from the cysteine to the phenylalanine, the CDR3 is 15 residues long. Only the CDR3 portion is preserved as DNA: 45 bases, with reading frame beginning at the first base. The germline V gene specifies SGHTA as CDR1 and FQGNSA as CDR2. Whole blood was collected in K2EDTA tubes by collaborating institutions according to the institutions' own protocols. For TCRbeta analysis, collaborators shipped samples as frozen whole blood, isolated PBMCs, or DNA extracted from either of those sample types. General findings and caveats noted by the study authors: Clinical and demographic metadata were provided uncurated, with the amount varying by source and participant.

The immunoSEQ Assay, a bias-controlled multiplex PCR, was used to amplify TCRbeta CDR3 regions from genomic DNA. In the original analysis: Within the assay, amplification of reference gene primers was used to estimate how many nucleated cells each sample contained. To quantify the absolute abundance of each unique TCRbeta CDR3 rearrangement, sequence reads were collapsed and filtered. For each sample, productive Simpson clonality was calculated as the square root of Simpson's diversity index across productive rearrangements. TCRdb stores this immuneACCESS table with in-frame sequences only. Part of the clones is absent; in the studies checked, under half of the shortfall reflects unresolved V genes, and no reason is known for the rest. The V and J calls and clone size were taken over from that table, and D and trimming were inferred from the DNA. Here the sample has about 200,000 clones; 70% to 90% occur a single time. Approximately 5% of the sample lies in the top ten.

Recombination joined TRBV7-2 with TRBJ1-2; the junction holds 7 bases that match TRBD1. The source is an elderly woman with acute or convalescent COVID-19. The sample was peripheral blood. The nucleotides are TGTGCCAGCAGTATCTTACACAGGGGAGTTCATGGCTACACCTTC. Its protein reads: CASSILHRGVHGYTF.